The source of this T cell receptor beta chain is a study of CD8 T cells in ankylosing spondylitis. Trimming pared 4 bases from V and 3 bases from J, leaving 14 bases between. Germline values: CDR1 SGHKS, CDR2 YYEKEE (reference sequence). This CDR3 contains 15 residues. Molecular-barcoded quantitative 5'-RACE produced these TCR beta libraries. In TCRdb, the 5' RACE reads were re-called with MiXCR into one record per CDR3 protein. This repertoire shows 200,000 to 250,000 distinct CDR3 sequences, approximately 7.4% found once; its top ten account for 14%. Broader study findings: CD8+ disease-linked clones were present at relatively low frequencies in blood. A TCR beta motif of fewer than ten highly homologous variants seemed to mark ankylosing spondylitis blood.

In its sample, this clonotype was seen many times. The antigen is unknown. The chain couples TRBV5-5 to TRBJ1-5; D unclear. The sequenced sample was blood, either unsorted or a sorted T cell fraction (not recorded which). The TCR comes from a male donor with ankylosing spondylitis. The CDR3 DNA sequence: TGTGCCAGCAGCCCGGTCGAGCGGTTCAATCAGCCCCAGCATTTT. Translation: CASSPVERFNQPQHF.